The 25 T cell receptor beta chains given below trace back to one sample, sequenced in a study of blood T cell repertoires in COVID-19. TCRdb's table, derived via immunoSEQ multiplex PCR, lists solely in-frame clones and lacks some. The sample has fewer than 300,000 clones; nearly 90% are singletons. The sample consisted of peripheral blood. These receptors all come from a man in his late teens or twenties with active or convalescent COVID-19.

J is TRBJ2-3 and V is TRBV5-6; 8 bases fit TRBD1. This CDR3 spans 18 amino acids. Unmatched junction bases numbered 18, after V lost 4 bases and J lost 5 bases. CDR1 is SGHDT, CDR2 YYEEEE, per germline. CDR3 sequence (DNA): TGTGCCAGCAGCCCTACCGACCCGGGACAGGCTTTTTTAGATACGCAGTATTTT. This gives the protein CASSPTDPGQAFLDTQYF.

J is TRBJ2-2 and V is TRBV6-5; possible D gene TRBD2, 6 bases. V was pared by 6 bases and J by 2 bases, with 10 bases between. Germline values: CDR1 MNHEY, CDR2 SVGAGI. The CDR3 has 14 residues. The DNA for the CDR3 is TGTGCCAGCAGCCGGGACTTAAACACCGGGGAGCTGTTTTTT. This codes for CASSRDLNTGELFF.

This rearrangement joins TRBV5-1 to TRBJ2-1; possible D gene TRBD2, 6 bases. Germline CDR1 reads SGHRS; CDR2 reads YFSETQ. The CDR3 is 14 amino acids. Trimming took 4 bases from V and 5 from J, leaving 13 bases between them. In nucleotides, the CDR3 is TGCGCCAGCAGCCTGGGGTTAGCGGACAATGAGCAGTTCTTC. Translated, it gives CASSLGLADNEQFF.

This chain connects TRBV11-2 to TRBJ2-2; 12 nucleotides line up with TRBD2. The V segment lost 5 bases and the J segment 1 base; nucleotides outside the gene matches: 2. The CDR3 spans 16 residues. CDR1 is SGHAT and CDR2 is FQNNGV in the germline V gene. CDR3 DNA sequence: TGTGCCAGCAGCCTACTAGCGGGGGGGAACACCGGGGAGCTGTTTTTT. Protein sequence: CASSLLAGGNTGELFF.

V gene TRBV27 combines with J gene TRBJ1-5, with a possible D match to TRBD1 (5 bases). The germline CDR1 and CDR2 sequences are MNHEY and SMNVEV (reference sequence). CDR3 length: 17 amino acids. V was shortened by 4 bases and J by 2 bases, with 18 bases between the two germline ends. CDR3 region: CASSSTPPRAGNQPQHF. The CDR3 DNA is TGTGCCAGCAGTTCTACCCCCCCCAGGGCCGGCAATCAGCCCCAGCATTTT.

V is TRBV7-9 and J is TRBJ2-2; 7 bases fit TRBD1. Germline CDR1 reads SEHNR; CDR2 reads FQNEAQ (reference sequence). Losses at the gene ends were 5 bases for V and 2 bases for J; bases not matched to a gene: 14. This CDR3 is 18 amino acids long. CDR3 sequence reads: CASSPTTGLVPNTGELFF. DNA for the CDR3: TGTGCCAGCAGCCCTACGACAGGGCTTGTCCCTAACACCGGGGAGCTGTTTTTT.

This chain joins TRBV3-1 (or the pseudogene TRBV3-2) and TRBJ1-5; tentative D call: TRBD1 (5 bases). The CDR3 spans 17 residues. V was clipped by 4 bases and J by 9 bases, with 25 bases between them. The V gene's germline CDR1 is LGHDT and CDR2 YNNKEL (reference sequence). The CDR3 is CASSRDFVGGGSGPQHF. For the CDR3, the DNA is TGTGCCAGCAGCCGAGACTTCGTTGGGGGGGGATCCGGGCCCCAGCATTTT.

The chain joins TRBV7-9 to TRBJ2-3; D is unclear. The CDR3 spans 15 residues. Germline V gives CDR1 SEHNR, CDR2 FQNEAQ (reference sequence). V lost 5 bases to trimming and J lost 1 base, with 13 bases between them. This chain's CDR3 is CASSPPNTRTDTQYF. In DNA form, the CDR3 reads TGTGCCAGCAGCCCCCCCAATACACGCACAGATACGCAGTATTTT. Full variable domain (remainder filled in from reference TRBV7-9 and TRBJ2-3): DTGVSQNPRHKITKRGQNVTFRCDPISEHNRLYWYRQTLGQGPEFLTYFQNEAQLEKSRLLSDRFSAERPKGSFSTLEIQRTEQGDSAMYLCASSPPNTRTDTQYFGPGTRLTVL.

The genes are TRBV27 and TRBJ1-6, with D possibly matching TRBD1 (6 bases). V was cut by 7 bases and J by 7 bases, with 14 bases left in between. Germline V gene sequence: CDR1 MNHEY, CDR2 SMNVEV (reference sequence). This CDR3 contains 14 residues. Written as DNA, the CDR3 is TGTGCCAGCACCCGAGGGGGTGGGAATTCACCCCTCCACTTT. Translated, it gives CASTRGGGNSPLHF.

This chain uses TRBV10-3 with TRBJ1-1; 8 nucleotides match TRBD1. The CDR3 extends over 14 amino acids. CDR1 is ENHRY, CDR2 SYGVKD, per germline. Trimming cost V 5 bases and J 4 bases; bases outside gene matches: 6. CDR3 residues: CAISTTGGVTEAFF. CDR3 nucleotide sequence: TGTGCCATCAGTACCACAGGGGGTGTCACTGAAGCTTTCTTT.

This clone was observed at least ten times. This chain uses TRBV21-1 with TRBJ1-2. TRBV21-1 is a documented pseudogene. The CDR3 length is 14 residues. CDR3 nucleotide sequence: TGTGCCAGCACCGATCAATCGGGGGGGGCTGGCTACACCTTC. Protein: CASTDQSGGAGYTF.

This chain connects TRBV4-2 to TRBJ2-3, with 10 bases matching TRBD2. Unmatched junction bases numbered 8, after V lost 3 bases and J lost 2 bases. The germline V gene has CDR1 LGHNA and CDR2 YNFKEQ. This CDR3 contains 17 residues. Written as DNA, the CDR3 is TGTGCCAGCAGCCATCCCGAGCGGGGGGGATTCACAGATACGCAGTATTTT. It yields the protein CASSHPERGGFTDTQYF.

V is TRBV5-1 and J is TRBJ1-1; D is possibly TRBD1 (6 bases). The CDR3 runs to 14 residues. V lost 4 bases and J 0 bases, leaving 10 bases between the germline ends. CDR1 and CDR2 (germline): SGHRS, YFSETQ. CDR3 in DNA: TGCGCCAGCAGCCGGACAGTCATGAACACTGAAGCTTTCTTT. This codes for CASSRTVMNTEAFF.

The genes are TRBV27 and TRBJ1-1; 7 bases agree with TRBD1. The V gene's germline CDR1 is MNHEY and CDR2 SMNVEV (reference sequence). The trim removed 5 bases at V and 3 bases at J, leaving 6 bases unmatched. This CDR3 is 14 amino acids long. The CDR3 loop reads CASSIDRDHTEAFF. The CDR3 DNA follows: TGTGCCAGCAGTATCGACAGGGATCACACTGAAGCTTTCTTT.

The rearrangement joins TRBV15 to TRBJ1-1; D is undetermined. CDR3 size: 16 residues. CDR1 is LNHNV, CDR2 YYDKDF, per germline (reference sequence). The ends were cut back, 0 bases at V and 3 bases at J, with 14 bases in the middle. CDR3 in DNA: TGTGCCACCAGCAGAGATAGGCAGACGAGGGACACTGAAGCTTTCTTT. Translating it yields CATSRDRQTRDTEAFF.

The genes are TRBV10-1 and TRBJ1-6; 9 bases line up with TRBD1. CDR1 is WNHNN and CDR2 is SYGVQD in the germline V gene (reference sequence). The CDR3 extends over 14 amino acids. J lost 7 bases, V lost 6 bases, and 4 bases had no gene match. Here the CDR3 DNA reads TGCGCCAGCAGCCCCGGGACAGGGAATTCACCCCTCCACTTT. This gives the protein CASSPGTGNSPLHF.

This clone has only one observation. V is TRBV19 and J is TRBJ2-7; possibly TRBD2 for D (5 bases). The ends were cut back, 5 bases at V and 4 bases at J, with 12 bases in the middle. The germline gives CDR1 LNHDA, CDR2 SQIVND (reference sequence). This CDR3 is built from 13 residues. CDR3: CASSPGPGYEQYF. The CDR3 DNA follows: TGTGCCAGTAGTCCCGGACCGGGGTACGAGCAGTACTTC. Full variable domain (rest looked up from reference TRBV19 and TRBJ2-7): DGGITQSPKYLFRKEGQNVTLSCEQNLNHDAMYWYRQDPGQGLRLIYYSQIVNDFQKGDIAEGYSVSREKKESFPLTVTSAQKNPTAFYLCASSPGPGYEQYFGPGTRLTVT.

The J gene is TRBJ2-3, the V gene TRBV5-4; 15 bases are shared with TRBD2. Germline-derived CDR1 and CDR2 are SGHNT and YYREEE (reference sequence). This CDR3 is built from 17 residues. V dropped 0 bases and J dropped 4; count of bases not matched to a gene: 3. This CDR3 is CASSLGTSGGEADTQYF. The CDR3, as DNA: TGTGCCAGCAGCTTGGGGACTAGCGGGGGGGAGGCAGATACGCAGTATTTT.

The genes are TRBV15 and TRBJ2-5; 9 bases fit TRBD1. CDR3 length: 18 residues. J lost 1 base, V lost 2 bases, and 11 bases had no gene match. CDR1 LNHNV and CDR2 YYDKDF come from the germline V gene (reference sequence). CDR3 nucleotides: TGTGCCACCAGCAGATTCGCCGGGACAGGGTTTTTCCAAGAGACCCAGTACTTC. Translated: CATSRFAGTGFFQETQYF.

The chain joins TRBV11-2 to TRBJ1-6, with 11 nucleotides matching TRBD1. Per the germline V gene, CDR1 is SGHAT and CDR2 is FQNNGV. The V gene end was trimmed by 6 bases and the J gene end by 7 bases; junction bases not matched to a gene: 17. The CDR3 runs 19 residues. This chain's CDR3 is CASRPEPPGQGVGNSPLHF. In nucleotides, the CDR3 is TGTGCCAGCAGACCCGAGCCCCCGGGACAGGGGGTAGGAAATTCACCCCTCCACTTT.

The CDR3 DNA sequence: TGCGCCAGCAGCGCGGTGCGGGGGGATTCCGATGAGCAGTTCTTC. Its translation: CASSAVRGDSDEQFF. J is TRBJ2-1 and V is TRBV5-1; TRBD2 aligns across 8 bases. CDR1 is SGHRS and CDR2 is YFSETQ in the germline V gene. V gave up 4 bases and J gave up 8 bases; unmatched junction bases: 11. This CDR3 has 15 amino acids.

This chain joins TRBV6-5 and TRBJ1-2, with 7 bases fitting TRBD1. Germline assignment: CDR1 MNHEY and CDR2 SVGAGI. The CDR3 has 13 amino acids. J lost 0 bases, V lost 8 bases, and 3 bases had no gene match. The CDR3 loop is CASGTAPNYGYTF. For the CDR3, the DNA is TGTGCCAGCGGGACAGCACCTAACTATGGCTACACCTTC.

This sequence joins TRBV24-1 and TRBJ2-2, with TRBD2 as a possible D gene (7 bases). V gave up 3 bases and J gave up 10 bases, with 17 bases separating them. Germline loops: CDR1 KGHDR, CDR2 SFDVKD. CDR3 length: 15 amino acids. This chain's CDR3 is CATSDGSGGREELFF. Written as DNA, the CDR3 is TGTGCCACCAGTGATGGCTCGGGGGGCCGAGAGGAGCTGTTTTTT.

The CDR3 sequence is CASSFGRGEQYF. In DNA, the CDR3 is TGTGCCAGCAGCTTCGGAAGGGGCGAGCAGTACTTC. The chain recombines TRBV7-9 with TRBJ2-7; weak D call: TRBD1 (5 bases). V shed 3 bases and J shed 6 bases, with 9 bases lying between them. CDR1 SEHNR and CDR2 FQNEAQ come from the germline V gene (reference sequence). This CDR3 is 12 amino acids long.

The J gene is TRBJ1-1, the V gene TRBV21-1; TRBD1, the table's D call, was not compared with the DNA. TRBV21-1 is marked as a pseudogene. This CDR3 contains 15 residues. CDR3 region: CASSKGAGINTEAFF. Here the CDR3 DNA reads TGTGCCAGCAGCAAAGGGGCAGGGATAAACACTGAAGCTTTCTTT.